These T cell receptor beta chains were read from a single sample in a study of shared T cell receptors in the human thymus. TCRdb keeps only in-frame clones here, not all; method: immunoSEQ multiplex PCR. The profile shows roughly 410,000 clones, more than 85% of them singletons. Sample: thymocytes. These TCRs come from a human donor. CDR3s include the opening cysteine and the closing phenylalanine or tryptophan. The order of the fields is V gene, D gene, clone size, J gene, CDR3 protein, CDR3 DNA. D genes are given only for firm matches. A row's size may be missing; if present it is once, few, many or a size class.

TRBV7-8,NA,NA,TRBJ1-1,CASSLDRGANTEAFF,TGTGCCAGCAGCCTCGATCGGGGGGCGAACACTGAAGCTTTCTTT
TRBV5-4,TRBD2,NA,TRBJ2-3,CASSTREGGRSDTQYF,TGTGCCAGCAGCACGAGGGAGGGAGGGAGGTCAGATACGCAGTATTTT
TRBV11-2,NA,NA,TRBJ1-2,CASSLGEAVNYGYTF,TGTGCCAGCAGCTTGGGGGAGGCAGTTAACTATGGCTACACCTTC
TRBV28,TRBD1,NA,TRBJ1-5,CASSSITGGHQPQHF,TGTGCCAGCAGTTCAATTACAGGGGGCCATCAGCCCCAGCATTTT
TRBV28,NA,NA,TRBJ1-3,CASSGGVSGNTIYF,TGTGCCAGCAGTGGAGGGGTGTCTGGAAACACCATATATTTT
TRBV5-3,NA,NA,TRBJ1-3,CARSLRRDSGNTIYF,TGTGCCAGAAGCTTGAGGCGGGACTCTGGAAACACCATATATTTT
TRBV10-3,TRBD2,NA,TRBJ2-1,CAATSGRAPIYNEQFF,TGTGCCGCAACTAGCGGGAGGGCCCCCATCTACAATGAGCAGTTCTTC
TRBV19,NA,NA,TRBJ2-1,CASTHSRAGTRQFF,TGTGCCAGTACTCATTCAAGGGCAGGGACCCGGCAGTTCTTC
TRBV19,NA,NA,TRBJ1-2,CASARDGCGYTF,TGTGCCAGTGCTCGGGACGGCTGCGGCTACACCTTC
TRBV5-6,TRBD2,NA,TRBJ2-7,CASSLTGTSGVSSYEQYF,TGTGCCAGCAGCCTGACCGGGACTAGCGGGGTGAGCTCCTACGAGCAGTACTTC
TRBV7-3,NA,NA,TRBJ2-2,CASSLRLHDGGGELFF,TGTGCCAGCAGCTTACGACTCCATGACGGCGGCGGGGAGCTGTTTTTT
TRBV28,TRBD1,NA,TRBJ2-1,CASSLWTGEDNEQFF,TGTGCCAGCAGTTTGTGGACAGGGGAGGACAATGAGCAGTTCTTC
TRBV28,NA,few,TRBJ1-2,CASSLSPRDYTF,TGTGCCAGCAGTTTATCCCCCAGGGACTACACCTTC
TRBV7-2,TRBD1,NA,TRBJ1-1,CASSIIPGTGETEAFF,TGTGCCAGCAGCATCATCCCGGGGACAGGGGAGACTGAAGCTTTCTTT
TRBV28,NA,NA,TRBJ1-4,CASSLNSYVATNEKLFF,TGTGCCAGCAGTTTAAACAGTTATGTTGCAACTAATGAAAAACTGTTTTTT
TRBV11-2,TRBD2,NA,TRBJ2-6,CASRPIHSGSVSGANVLTF,TGTGCCAGCAGGCCGATACATAGCGGGAGTGTCTCTGGGGCCAACGTCCTGACTTTC
TRBV12-5,NA,once,TRBJ2-1,CAPPDSKDNEQFF,TGTGCTCCCCCGGACTCCAAGGACAATGAGCAGTTCTTC
TRBV15,NA,NA,TRBJ2-5,CATSRPRGGNQETQYF,TGTGCCACCAGCAGACCCAGGGGTGGCAACCAAGAGACCCAGTACTTC
TRBV27,NA,NA,TRBJ1-4,CASRGDSNEKLFF,TGTGCCAGCAGGGGGGATAGTAATGAAAAACTGTTTTTT
TRBV7-9,NA,once,TRBJ1-3,CASSLRGAGNTIYF,TGTGCCAGCAGCCTCCGGGGGGCTGGAAACACCATATATTTT
TRBV18,NA,NA,TRBJ2-2,CASSPPAENTGELFF,TGTGCCAGCTCACCACCGGCGGAGAACACCGGGGAGCTGTTTTTT
TRBV4-2,TRBD2,NA,TRBJ2-7,CASSQPLGLAGGIFPYEQYF,TGTGCCAGCAGCCAGCCCCTGGGACTAGCGGGAGGAATTTTCCCCTACGAGCAGTACTTC
TRBV27,NA,NA,TRBJ1-2,CASSFLPPNYGYTF,TGTGCCAGCAGTTTTCTTCCCCCTAACTATGGCTACACCTTC
TRBV6-5,TRBD2,NA,TRBJ2-1,CASTTSGRGSEQFF,TGTGCCAGTACAACTAGCGGGAGAGGAAGTGAGCAGTTCTTC
TRBV5-4,TRBD2,NA,TRBJ2-1,CASSLETSGSFRDNEQFF,TGTGCCAGCAGCTTGGAGACTAGCGGGAGTTTTCGGGACAATGAGCAGTTCTTC
TRBV5-8,TRBD2,NA,TRBJ2-4,CASSQTSGHFKNIQYF,TGTGCCAGCAGCCAGACTAGCGGACATTTCAAAAACATTCAGTACTTC
TRBV28,NA,NA,TRBJ2-2,CASSFYGAKPHTGELFF,TGTGCCAGCAGTTTTTACGGGGCTAAACCTCACACCGGGGAGCTGTTTTTT
TRBV11-2,NA,NA,TRBJ2-1,CASSLVGRNEQFF,TGTGCCAGCAGCTTAGTGGGGAGGAATGAGCAGTTCTTC
TRBV28,NA,once,TRBJ2-7,CASSPRRTYEQYF,TGTGCCAGCAGCCCTCGTAGGACTTACGAGCAGTACTTC
TRBV30,NA,NA,TRBJ2-1,CAWSVLSDRDNEQFF,TGTGCCTGGAGTGTACTGTCGGACAGAGACAATGAGCAGTTCTTC